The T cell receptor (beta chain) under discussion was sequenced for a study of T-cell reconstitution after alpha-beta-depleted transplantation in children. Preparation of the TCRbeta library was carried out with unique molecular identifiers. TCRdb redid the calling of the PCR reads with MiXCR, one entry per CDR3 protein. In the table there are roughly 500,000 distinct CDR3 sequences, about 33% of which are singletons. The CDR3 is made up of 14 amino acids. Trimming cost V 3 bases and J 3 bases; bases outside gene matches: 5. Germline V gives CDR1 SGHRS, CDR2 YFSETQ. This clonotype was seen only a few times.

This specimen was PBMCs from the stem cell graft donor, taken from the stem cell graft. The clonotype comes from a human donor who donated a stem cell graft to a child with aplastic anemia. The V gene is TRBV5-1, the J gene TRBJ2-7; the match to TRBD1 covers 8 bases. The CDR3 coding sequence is TGCGCCAGCAGCTCAGACGGACAGGGCTACGAGCAGTACTTC. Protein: CASSSDGQGYEQYF.